This T cell receptor beta chain was captured by sequencing in a study of human T cells and chemical hapten exposure. In the study overall: Patients were mainly female, each with alopecia areata, totalis or universalis. Study outcomes and limitations: After DPC sensitization, TCRs above 1 in 1000 frequency showed no change.

Time point given: patch test 2, 6 weeks after DPC sensitization. Documented treatment: therapeutic diphenylcyclopropenone sensitization with weekly scalp DPC. This clonotype has a count of ten or more. As yet, its antigen is unknown. The CDR3 is made up of 17 amino acids. V lost 4 bases, J lost 1 base, and 19 bases lay in between. In germline, CDR1 is SGHTA, CDR2 FQGTGA. It was the library that attached unique molecular identifiers to individual cDNA molecules. Authors' processing steps: A per-sample median of approximately 87,000 TCRs was observed, with counts ranging from roughly 20,000 to 700,000. MiXCR, applied by TCRdb to the RACE reads, yields one record per CDR3 protein. TCRdb, rather than the study authors, made the V and J calls. There are hundreds of thousands of distinct CDR3 sequences in the sample; roughly 6.3% occur only once, and around 5.8% lies in the top ten.

This sequence was found in a woman aged 18 to 35 with alopecia areata. Some clones in this sample may be carry-over from other donors' samples. The specimen was whole blood, collected in connection with sensitization to the hapten diphenylcyclopropenone (DPC). The chain has TRBV7-3 and TRBJ1-1; perhaps TRBD1 as D (6 bases). DNA of the CDR3: TGTGCCAGCAGCTGGGTGACTACAGGGTTCCCGAACACTGAAGCTTTCTTT. Translation gives CASSWVTTGFPNTEAFF.